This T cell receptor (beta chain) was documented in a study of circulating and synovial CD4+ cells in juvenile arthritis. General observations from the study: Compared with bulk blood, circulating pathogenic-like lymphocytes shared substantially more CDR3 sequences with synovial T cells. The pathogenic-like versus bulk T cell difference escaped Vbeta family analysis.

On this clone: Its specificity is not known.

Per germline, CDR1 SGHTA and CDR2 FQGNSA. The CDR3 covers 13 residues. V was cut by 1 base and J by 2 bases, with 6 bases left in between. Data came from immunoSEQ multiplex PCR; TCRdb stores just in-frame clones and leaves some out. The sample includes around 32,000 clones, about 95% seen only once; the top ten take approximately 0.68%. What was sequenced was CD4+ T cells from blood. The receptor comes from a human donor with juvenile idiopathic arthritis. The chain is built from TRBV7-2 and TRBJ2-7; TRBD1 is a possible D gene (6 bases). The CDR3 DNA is TGTGCCAGCAGCTTAGACAGGGCCTACGAGCAGTACTTC. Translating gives CASSLDRAYEQYF.